The 30 T cell receptor beta chains reported below all come from one sample, sequenced in a study of shared clonotypes between healthy human individuals. Repertoires were generated with immunoSEQ multiplex PCR, while TCRdb's copy carries only in-frame clones and drops some. The sample has more than 2 million clones; 90% to 95% are singletons. Sequencing input: naive CD4+ T cells sorted from blood. As for subset: CD45RA+ positively selected. These receptors all stem from a man younger than 35 in good health.

The chain links TRBV5-1 to TRBJ2-7; D may be TRBD2 (6 bases). The CDR3 covers 14 residues. The V gene's germline CDR1 is SGHRS and CDR2 YFSETQ. The ends were cut back, 3 bases at V and 2 bases at J, with 12 bases in the middle. The CDR3 nucleotides are TGCGCCAGCAGCTCTGCTAGCGAAACCTACGAGCAGTACTTC. This gives the protein CASSSASETYEQYF.

The chain has TRBV21-1 and TRBJ2-1; TRBD1, the D gene given by the table, was not confirmed from the DNA. TRBV21-1 is a pseudogene. This CDR3 has 17 amino acids. CDR3 sequence: CASSPGGRDRDDNEQFF. The CDR3 DNA reads as TGTGCCAGCAGCCCCGGAGGCCGGGACAGGGATGACAATGAGCAGTTCTTC.

Remarks on this clone: Different DNA sequences within this sample yield the same CDR3. The DNA of the CDR3 is TGTGCCAGCTCACCTCCGGGACAGGGCTATGGCTACACCTTC. This sequence encodes CASSPPGQGYGYTF. The gene calls are TRBV18 and TRBJ1-2; 9 bases match TRBD1. V lost 3 bases, J lost 4 bases, and 3 bases stayed unmatched. There are 14 residues in the CDR3. CDR1 and CDR2 from the germline V gene are KGHSH and LQKENI.

The chain couples TRBV5-1 to TRBJ2-5; the match to TRBD2 covers 13 bases. The CDR3 spans 16 residues. Looked up from germline, CDR1 is SGHRS and CDR2 is YFSETQ. Trimming cost V 0 bases and J 5 bases; bases outside gene matches: 4. This CDR3 is CASSLGVTSGRETQYF. DNA for the CDR3: TGCGCCAGCAGCTTGGGCGTGACTAGCGGGAGGGAGACCCAGTACTTC.

V usage is TRBV7-2 and J usage is TRBJ2-5; 8 nucleotides line up with TRBD2. The germline V gene has CDR1 SGHTA and CDR2 FQGNSA. CDR3 length: 15 amino acids. Losses at the gene ends were 1 base for V and 5 bases for J; bases not matched to a gene: 6. Here the CDR3 reads CASSLEAGVRETQYF. CDR3 nucleotides: TGTGCCAGCAGCTTAGAAGCGGGAGTGAGGGAGACCCAGTACTTC.

Only one count was recorded for this clone. V usage is TRBV10-2 and J usage is TRBJ1-1; no clear D. The V gene lost 6 bases and the J gene lost 0 bases, with 14 bases spanning the gap. This CDR3 region has 15 residues. The germline gives CDR1 WSHSY, CDR2 SAAADI. The CDR3 region has the DNA TGCGCCAGCAGCTTGGGCGGGCAGCTGAACACTGAAGCTTTCTTT. Translation: CASSLGGQLNTEAFF.

V usage is TRBV10-3 and J usage is TRBJ2-7, with D possibly matching TRBD1 (6 bases). The CDR3 sequence is 12 residues long. V gave up 11 bases and J gave up 4 bases, with 15 bases separating them. Germline-derived CDR1 and CDR2 are ENHRY and SYGVKD. The CDR3 loop reads CASHPGDYEQYF. The CDR3 nucleotides are TGTGCCTCCCACCCAGGGGATTACGAGCAGTACTTC.

The chain has TRBV5-1 and TRBJ1-6, with 10 bases that match TRBD1. CDR1 and CDR2 (germline): SGHRS, YFSETQ. V lost 3 bases and J lost 0; bases outside the gene matches: 3. The CDR3 extends over 17 amino acids. CDR3 loop: CASSSGQGSSYNSPLHF. The CDR3 nucleotides are TGCGCCAGCAGCTCGGGACAGGGGAGCTCCTATAATTCACCCCTCCACTTT.

This chain links TRBV18 with TRBJ2-1, with TRBD1 matching over 7 bases. Germline V gives CDR1 KGHSH, CDR2 LQKENI. V shed 4 bases and J 0 bases; nucleotides not matched to a gene: 6. The CDR3 has 16 amino acids. The CDR3 DNA follows: TGTGCCAGCTCACTCGACAGGGCTAGCTCCTACAATGAGCAGTTCTTC. Amino acids: CASSLDRASSYNEQFF.

The genes are TRBV5-4 and TRBJ2-1; a possible D gene is TRBD1 (5 bases). Trimming pared 0 bases from V and 7 bases from J, leaving 11 bases between. Germline-derived CDR1 and CDR2 are SGHNT and YYREEE (reference sequence). This CDR3 has 14 amino acids. The CDR3 is CASSLGNRWNEQFF. In DNA form, the CDR3 reads TGTGCCAGCAGCTTGGGAAACAGGTGGAATGAGCAGTTCTTC.

The chain couples TRBV6-6 to TRBJ2-6; TRBD2 is a possible D gene (6 bases). CDR1 MNHNY and CDR2 SVGAGI come from the germline V gene (reference sequence). This CDR3 is built from 16 residues. With 5 bases removed from V and 2 bases from J, the gap between germline ends came to 13 bases. The CDR3 sequence is CASSPSEGAGANVLTF. CDR3 DNA sequence: TGTGCCAGCAGTCCCTCGGAGGGCGCTGGGGCCAACGTCCTGACTTTC.

On this clone itself: This CDR3 is also generated by other DNA sequences in the sample. V gene TRBV6-6 combines with J gene TRBJ1-2; TRBD1 agrees at 7 bases. Germline assignment: CDR1 MNHNY and CDR2 SVGAGI (reference sequence). The CDR3 has 14 amino acids. Germline trimming cut 5 bases from V and 2 bases from J; bases unmatched to any gene: 5. DNA of the CDR3: TGTGCCAGCAGTAGAACAGGGGAGAACTATGGCTACACCTTC. It specifies CASSRTGENYGYTF.

The chain employs TRBV2 and TRBJ2-7, with no clear D. Trimming pared 6 bases from V and 6 bases from J, leaving 15 bases between. Germline V gives CDR1 SNHLY, CDR2 FYNNEI. The CDR3 has 13 residues. CDR3 nucleotides: TGTGCCAGCAGGGCCCAATGGGTCCCCGAGCAGTACTTC. Translated: CASRAQWVPEQYF.

The chain joins TRBV4-3 to TRBJ2-5, with D possibly being TRBD2 (5 bases). Germline V gene data show CDR1 as LGHNA and CDR2 as YSLEER. CDR3 size: 13 residues. V lost 0 bases and J 7 bases, leaving 9 bases between the germline ends. The CDR3 bases are TGCGCCAGCAGCCAAGAACTAGAGGGGACCCAGTACTTC. It translates to CASSQELEGTQYF.

This chain links TRBV14 with TRBJ2-2; 7 bases are a match to TRBD2. With V trimmed by 4 bases and J by 4 bases, 9 bases remained unmatched. Per the germline V gene, CDR1 is SGHDN and CDR2 is FVKESK. The CDR3 contains 16 residues. The CDR3 protein is CASSPGLVGSTGELFF. The CDR3 DNA reads TGTGCCAGCAGCCCTGGACTAGTGGGTAGCACCGGGGAGCTGTTTTTT.

This chain uses TRBV18 with TRBJ1-1, with D tentatively TRBD1 (6 bases). The CDR3 is 12 amino acids. Germline CDR1 is KGHSH and CDR2 is LQKENI. Trimming removed 3 bases from V and 8 bases from J, with 10 bases in between. CDR3 nucleotide sequence: TGTGCCAGCTCACCGGACAGCGTCGAAGCTTTCTTT. It specifies CASSPDSVEAFF.

Notes on this clone: Other DNA sequences in this sample translate to the same CDR3. This chain joins TRBV27 and TRBJ1-2; D gene unclear. Trimming stripped 2 bases from V and 2 bases from J, with 6 bases between. Germline V CDR1 and CDR2: MNHEY, SMNVEV (reference sequence). The CDR3 is 13 residues long. The CDR3 DNA follows: TGTGCCAGCAGTTTACGGAGCAACTATGGCTACACCTTC. Protein product: CASSLRSNYGYTF.

The chain couples TRBV7-9 to TRBJ2-2, with D possibly being TRBD1 (6 bases). V was shortened by 4 bases and J by 1 base, with 10 bases between the two germline ends. Germline lookup yields CDR1 SEHNR and CDR2 FQNEAQ (reference sequence). CDR3 length: 15 residues. The CDR3 DNA is TGTGCCAGCAGCTGGGACATCGGGAACACCGGGGAGCTGTTTTTT. This encodes CASSWDIGNTGELFF.

A word on this clone: At one boundary the junction diverges from the germline segment, which might be a read error. The CDR3, as DNA: TGTGCTAGCAGCCCCCGGGGGCTAACCGGGGAGCTGTTTTTT. It translates to CASSPRGLTGELFF. The chain joins TRBV7-7 to TRBJ2-2; D may match TRBD1 or TRBD2 (6 bases each). Germline CDR1 reads SSHAT; CDR2 reads FNYEAQ (reference sequence). This CDR3 is built from 14 residues. The complete variable domain, with remaining parts taken from reference TRBV7-7 and TRBJ2-2, reads GAGVSQSPRYKVTKRGQDVTLRCDPISSHATLYWYQQALGQGPEFLTYFNYEAQPDKSGLPSDRFSAERPEGSISTLTIQRTEQRDSAMYRCASSPRGLTGELFFGEGSRLTVL.

This clone is a singleton in its sample. V is TRBV13 and J is TRBJ1-6; D is undetermined. This CDR3 comprises 15 residues. Germline CDR1 and CDR2: PRHDT and FYEKMQ (reference sequence). V gave up 4 bases and J gave up 8 bases, with 15 bases separating them. The CDR3 reads CASSSAGRRDSPLHF. The CDR3 coding sequence is TGTGCCAGCAGCTCTGCTGGGCGGAGGGATTCACCCCTCCACTTT.

DNA for the CDR3: TGTGCCAGCAGCACTCACAGGGATGGTAATGAAAAACTGTTTTTT. Translation gives CASSTHRDGNEKLFF. The chain recombines TRBV9 with TRBJ1-4, with TRBD1 as a possible D gene (6 bases). This CDR3 has 15 amino acids. CDR1 SGDLS and CDR2 YYNGEE come from the germline V gene. The V end was cut by 4 bases, the J end by 4 bases, with 14 bases between.

J is TRBJ2-1 and V is TRBV11-2, with D possibly matching TRBD1 (5 bases). The V gene's germline CDR1 is SGHAT and CDR2 FQNNGV. This CDR3 spans 13 amino acids. The ends were cut back, 3 bases at V and 5 bases at J, with 8 bases in the middle. CDR3 in amino acids: CASSFDRNNEQFF. The CDR3 DNA follows: TGTGCCAGCAGCTTCGACAGAAACAATGAGCAGTTCTTC.

Here the CDR3 reads CASSGSGRTGVLGANVLTF. The CDR3 coding sequence is TGTGCCAGCAGCGGATCTGGGAGGACAGGGGTCCTCGGGGCCAACGTCCTGACTTTC. This chain uses TRBV9 with TRBJ2-6, with 9 bases that match TRBD1. J gave up 4 bases and V 3 bases, and 14 bases lay outside the gene matches. Germline V gene lookup returns CDR1 SGDLS and CDR2 YYNGEE. The CDR3 consists of 19 residues.

This clone was seen just once. The chain employs TRBV4-2 and TRBJ2-4, with D possibly TRBD2 on 6 matching bases. Germline loops: CDR1 LGHNA, CDR2 YNFKEQ. Trimming took 1 base from V and 0 from J, leaving 10 bases between them. CDR3 length equals 16 residues. CDR3 bases: TGTGCCAGCAGCCAAGTACTCGGGGGAGCCAAAAACATTCAGTACTTC. Translation gives CASSQVLGGAKNIQYF.

V gene TRBV2 combines with J gene TRBJ2-3, with 7 nucleotides matching TRBD2. The J segment lost 0 bases and the V segment lost 6 bases, leaving 9 bases of the junction unmatched. The CDR3 totals 16 residues. Germline-derived CDR1 and CDR2 are SNHLY and FYNNEI. CDR3 sequence reads: CASRKELASSTDTQYF. In DNA, the CDR3 is TGTGCCAGCAGGAAGGAACTAGCGTCTAGCACAGATACGCAGTATTTT.

This chain uses TRBV11-3 with TRBJ2-1; TRBD2 agrees at 14 bases. The junction had 8 bases not matched to a gene; V was cut back by 5 bases and J by 8 bases. The germline V gene has CDR1 SGHNT and CDR2 YENEEA. The CDR3 spans 16 residues. DNA for the CDR3: TGTGCCAGCAGCCCGGGGACTAGCGGGAGTAATCATGAGCAGTTCTTC. Encoded protein: CASSPGTSGSNHEQFF.

The chain recombines TRBV6-1 with TRBJ1-2; D is uncertain. The CDR3 loop spans 13 amino acids. Germline CDR1 reads MNHNS; CDR2 reads SASEGT. V lost 4 bases to trimming and J lost 4 bases, with 10 bases between them. The CDR3 region has the DNA TGTGCCAGCAGTGCCGACCTCGTCTATGGCTACACCTTC. Translation gives CASSADLVYGYTF.

The rearrangement joins TRBV19 to TRBJ2-7; 7 bases agree with TRBD1. Trimming removed 5 bases from V and 3 bases from J; junction bases left unmatched: 7. This CDR3 has 14 amino acids. From germline, CDR1 is LNHDA and CDR2 SQIVND (reference sequence). CDR3 DNA: TGTGCCAGTAGTTCGGGACAGACAAACTACGAGCAGTACTTC. Its protein is CASSSGQTNYEQYF.

This clone was picked up a small number of times. Other DNA sequences in this sample translate to the same CDR3. The chain carries TRBV18 and TRBJ2-7; 8 nucleotides line up with TRBD1. J gave up 2 bases and V 3 bases, and 3 bases lay outside the gene matches. This CDR3 contains 14 residues. Germline-derived CDR1 and CDR2 are KGHSH and LQKENI. This CDR3 reads CASSPGQGTYEQYF. CDR3 sequence (DNA): TGTGCCAGCTCACCTGGACAGGGTACCTACGAGCAGTACTTC. Full variable domain (missing parts from reference TRBV18 and TRBJ2-7): NAGVMQNPRHLVRRRGQEARLRCSPMKGHSHVYWYRQLPEEGLKFMVYLQKENIIDESGMPKERFSAEFPKEGPSILRIQQVVRGDSAAYFCASSPGQGTYEQYFGPGTRLTVT.

The chain combines TRBV6-5 with TRBJ1-1; 7 positions match TRBD1. This CDR3 is 14 amino acids long. With V trimmed by 6 bases and J by 1 base, 5 bases remained unmatched. In germline, CDR1 is MNHEY, CDR2 SVGAGI. CDR3 in amino acids: CASSLGQPNTEAFF. CDR3 DNA: TGTGCCAGCAGCCTGGGACAGCCGAACACTGAAGCTTTCTTT.